The 4 T cell receptor beta chains in this list originate from one sample, sequenced in a study of T cell responses to AZD1222 COVID-19 vaccine. Repertoires were generated with immunoSEQ multiplex PCR, while TCRdb's copy carries only in-frame clones and drops some. The sample carries 110,000 to 150,000 clones, 90% recorded once. Source: peripheral blood, taken on day 0 of AZD1222 vaccination. The receptors come from an adult in good health.

This clone was seen a single time. This chain connects TRBV24-1 to TRBJ2-1; 9 bases map to TRBD2. CDR1 and CDR2 from the germline V gene are KGHDR and SFDVKD. The length of the CDR3 is 18 residues. With 3 bases clipped from V and 4 bases from J, the junction kept 12 bases outside the gene matches. CDR3 protein: CATSDARRAGGEYNEQFF. CDR3 bases: TGTGCCACCAGTGATGCCCGACGAGCGGGGGGAGAATACAATGAGCAGTTCTTC.

This chain links TRBV27 with TRBJ2-6; TRBD1 or TRBD2 may be the D gene (6 bases each). Germline V CDR1 and CDR2: MNHEY, SMNVEV (reference sequence). V was trimmed by 1 base and J by 4 bases, leaving 20 bases between them. The length of the CDR3 is 19 residues. The CDR3 DNA follows: TGTGCCAGCAGTTTATTCGGGGGCCGAGGGGCGAGGGGGGCCAACGTCCTGACTTTC. Translating gives CASSLFGGRGARGANVLTF. Full variable domain (outside the CDR3, taken from reference TRBV27 and TRBJ2-6): EAQVTQNPRYLITVTGKKLTVTCSQNMNHEYMSWYRQDPGLGLRQIYYSMNVEVTDKGDVPEGYKVSRKEKRNFPLILESPSPNQTSLYFCASSLFGGRGARGANVLTFGAGSRLTVL.

V gene TRBV28 combines with J gene TRBJ1-5; D remains unclear. V lost 4 bases, J lost 0 bases, and 7 bases lay in between. CDR3 size: 14 residues. CDR1 is MDHEN, CDR2 SYDVKM, per germline. CDR3 sequence (DNA): TGTGCCAGCAGTTCGTTCAATAGCAATCAGCCCCAGCATTTT. It specifies CASSSFNSNQPQHF.

The chain joins TRBV5-1 to TRBJ2-7; 9 nucleotides match TRBD1. The CDR3 runs to 15 residues. V gave up 4 bases and J gave up 3 bases; unmatched junction bases: 8. Germline CDR1 SGHRS, CDR2 YFSETQ. The CDR3 nucleotides read TGCGCCAGCAGCCAAACACCGGGACAGGGCTACGAGCAGTACTTC. Translating gives CASSQTPGQGYEQYF.